This T cell receptor (beta chain) was identified in a study of a mutant IDH1 vaccine in newly diagnosed glioma. Study at large: Vaccination started 4-6 weeks after radiotherapy alone, or with temozolomide cycles. Treated patients were approximately 62% male, roughly 40% female, mean age around 40 years. It was at week 35 that visit V12 occurred, and at week 47 that visit V13 did.

V lost 5 bases and J 5 bases, leaving 16 bases between the germline ends. This CDR3 comprises 14 residues. CDR1 is LGHNA, CDR2 YSLEER, per germline. This table comes from immunoSEQ multiplex PCR, and its TCRdb copy is limited to in-frame clones, with some not included. The sample lists 84,000 or so clones; about 81% were seen once. Time point indicated: week 47, end of study. Topical imiquimod accompanied each vaccine dose, which consisted of 300 ug of mutant IDH1 20-mer peptide. Concerning this clone itself: Its cognate antigen is unknown.

This specimen consisted of PBMCs, obtained from a glioma patient whose treatment included an IDH1 peptide vaccine. This receptor was obtained from a man between 35 and 55 years old with glioma. The gene calls are TRBV4-3 and TRBJ2-7; maybe TRBD2 (5 bases). CDR3 amino acids: CASSFTDSQDEQYF. CDR3 bases: TGCGCCAGCAGCTTTACGGACTCGCAAGACGAGCAGTACTTC.